This T cell receptor beta chain was captured in a study of blood T cells in healthy people across ages. Study context: Template switching captured about one barcoded beta molecule per two T cells.

Trimming took 1 base from V and 7 from J, leaving 7 bases between them. CDR3 length equals 12 residues. Combining a sample-barcoded 5' primer with a J-beta primer mix, a second PCR ran for roughly 7 to 11 cycles. A template-switch adaptor containing 12 random nucleotides labeled each cDNA molecule. There were at least 3 million CDR3-containing paired-end reads obtained from each sample. TCRdb passed the 5' RACE reads through MiXCR, listing each CDR3 protein once. In the table there are approximately 830,000 distinct CDR3 sequences, about 62% of which are singletons. Samples each had at least 6 micrograms of total RNA extracted. This clonotype was seen a few times.

This clonotype was sampled from a man between 25 and 39 years old in good health. Sequenced sample: blood. V gene TRBV12-3 or TRBV12-4 combines with J gene TRBJ1-2; D perhaps matches TRBD1 (5 bases). CDR3 sequence: CASSLGGIGYTF. CDR3 nucleotide sequence: TGTGCCAGCAGTTTAGGGGGCATTGGCTACACCTTC.